Listed below are T cell receptor beta chains from one sample, sequenced in a study of blood T cell repertoires in COVID-19. The method was immunoSEQ multiplex PCR; TCRdb's version includes in-frame clones alone and lacks a portion of them. In the table there are around 160,000 clones, around 83% of which are singletons. Specimen: PBMCs or T cells enriched from blood (not recorded which). The receptors were sampled from a woman in her 50s who had been exposed to COVID-19. Each CDR3 is given with its conserved first and last residue. A D gene is named only where the DNA matches it firmly. Size is omitted from some rows. Given values are once, few, many or a class for expanded clones.

d_call	v_call	j_call	clone_size	cdr3_nt	cdr3_aa
TRBD2	TRBV5-1	TRBJ2-1	-	TGCGCCAGCAGCTTAGGTCCTAGCGGCCAATCGCAGTTCTTC	CASSLGPSGQSQFF
-	TRBV7-9	TRBJ2-1	-	TGTGCCAGCATAAGCCTAGCCGACTCCTACAATGAGCAGTTCTTC	CASISLADSYNEQFF
-	TRBV12-5	TRBJ2-2	-	TGTGCTAGCTCGCCTGGGGCGAGGTCCGGGGAGCTGTTTTTT	CASSPGARSGELFF
-	TRBV3-1/TRBV3-2	TRBJ1-2	-	TGTGCCAGCAGCAGGGGGGGATTGGGCTACACCTTC	CASSRGGLGYTF
TRBD1	TRBV7-2	TRBJ1-3	-	TGTGCCAGCAGCTTAGGGATGACAGGGACTGGAAACACCATATATTTT	CASSLGMTGTGNTIYF
-	TRBV9	TRBJ2-3	-	TGTGCCAGCAGCCCAAGGGACTTCACAGATACGCAGTATTTT	CASSPRDFTDTQYF
-	TRBV19	TRBJ1-4	-	TGTGCCAGTAGTATGGCAGGAGGGGAAAAACTGTTTTTT	CASSMAGGEKLFF
TRBD1	TRBV25-1	TRBJ1-6	-	TGTGCCAGCAGTGCGGGGACAGATAATTCACCCCTCCACTTT	CASSAGTDNSPLHF
TRBD1	TRBV11-3	TRBJ1-1	-	TGTGCCAGCAGCTTCAAGGGACAGGGGACTGAAGCTTTCTTT	CASSFKGQGTEAFF
TRBD1	TRBV27	TRBJ2-4	many	TGTGCCAGCAGCTCGGACAGGGTCCAAAACATTCAGTACTTC	CASSSDRVQNIQYF
TRBD1	TRBV3-1/TRBV3-2	TRBJ1-2	once	TGTGCCAGCAGCCTCGGGACAGGCGCATCGAGACCCGGCTACACCTTC	CASSLGTGASRPGYTF
TRBD1	TRBV19	TRBJ1-2	-	TGTGCCAGTAGTAGACAGGGGAAGGACTATGGCTACACCTTC	CASSRQGKDYGYTF
TRBD1	TRBV18	TRBJ1-3	-	TGTGCCAGCTCACAGGACAGGGGGCCTGGAAACACCATATATTTT	CASSQDRGPGNTIYF
-	TRBV5-1	TRBJ1-4	-	TGCGCCAGCAGCTCTTCGGGGGGCAATGAAAAACTGTTTTTT	CASSSSGGNEKLFF
-	TRBV19	TRBJ2-3	-	TGTGCCAGTAGTATTGGTATTACTAGAAGTCCCCCAGATACGCAGTATTTT	CASSIGITRSPPDTQYF
-	TRBV3-1/TRBV3-2	TRBJ1-5	-	TGTGCCAGCAGCCCAAGTGGGCAGGGCGGGCCCCAGCATTTT	CASSPSGQGGPQHF
-	TRBV12-5	TRBJ2-3	-	TGTGCTAGTGGTTTCTGGAGGGCCACAGATACGCAGTATTTT	CASGFWRATDTQYF
-	TRBV7-2	TRBJ1-4	-	TGTGCCAGCAGCTTTCAAGCGGGTGGTGAAAAACTGTTTTTT	CASSFQAGGEKLFF
-	TRBV21-1	TRBJ2-1	-	TGTGCCAGCAGCATTCGACAGGGGGCCTACAATGAGCAGTTCTTC	CASSIRQGAYNEQFF
TRBD1	TRBV27	TRBJ1-1	-	TGTGCCAGCAGTTTATGGCTTTCAGGGGGCACTGAAGCTTTCTTT	CASSLWLSGGTEAFF
TRBD1	TRBV7-8	TRBJ1-1	-	TGTGCCAGCACCCTTCAGGGGGCTAACACTGAAGCTTTCTTT	CASTLQGANTEAFF
TRBD1	TRBV6-6	TRBJ2-7	-	TGTGCCAGCAGTTACGGGGGACAGGGGGCGCGGGAGCAGTACTTC	CASSYGGQGAREQYF
-	TRBV2	TRBJ2-3	-	TGTGCCAGCAGTACCGGGGTTAGCACAGATACGCAGTATTTT	CASSTGVSTDTQYF
-	TRBV5-4	TRBJ2-3	-	TGTGCCAGCAGCTTGGCCGTAGGGGGATTGGATACGCAGTATTTT	CASSLAVGGLDTQYF
-	TRBV2	TRBJ1-2	once	TGTGCCAGCAGAGTACACAGGGATGGCTACACCTTC	CASRVHRDGYTF
TRBD2	TRBV10-1	TRBJ2-2	once	TGCGCCAGCAGTGACCCAAGCGGGGGAAACACCGGGGAGCTGTTTTTT	CASSDPSGGNTGELFF
TRBD1	TRBV9	TRBJ1-6	-	TGTGCCAGCAGCGACACAGGGGGCGGGAATTCACCCCTCCACTTT	CASSDTGGGNSPLHF
-	TRBV18	TRBJ1-2	-	TGTGCCAGCTCCCCCACCCAGAGCGAAGGCTACACCTTC	CASSPTQSEGYTF
-	TRBV6-5	TRBJ2-1	-	TGTGCCAGCAGTTACGGGCCCCAGGGTCGAAATGAGCAGTTCTTC	CASSYGPQGRNEQFF
TRBD1	TRBV5-1	TRBJ2-3	-	TGCGCCAGCAGCTACCCGGGTCAGCGAAGGGGGCTAGCTAGCACAGATACGCAGTATTTT	CASSYPGQRRGLASTDTQYF
TRBD2	TRBV6-5	TRBJ2-7	-	TGTGCCAGCAGTTACGGACTAGCCCGGGAGCAGTACTTC	CASSYGLAREQYF
TRBD2	TRBV29-1	TRBJ2-5	-	TGCAGCGTTGATCCGACTAGCGGGGTGGGGGAGACCCAGTACTTC	CSVDPTSGVGETQYF
TRBD2	TRBV5-4	TRBJ2-7	-	TGTGCCAGCAGACCCGGGACTAGCGGGAGAACGTTGGGCGAGCAGTACTTC	CASRPGTSGRTLGEQYF
-	TRBV25-1	TRBJ1-1	-	TGTGCCAGCAGTCCAGGGCGTATGAACACTGAAGCTTTCTTT	CASSPGRMNTEAFF
TRBD1	TRBV5-6	TRBJ2-7	many	TGTGCCAGCAGCTTCAGGGTCGGGACAGGCCCGAACGAGCAGTACTTC	CASSFRVGTGPNEQYF
-	TRBV9	TRBJ1-3	-	TGTGCCAGCAGCGTAGTACCCTCTAGGCTGAACTCTGGAAACACCATATATTTT	CASSVVPSRLNSGNTIYF
TRBD1	TRBV10-2	TRBJ2-1	-	TGCGCCAGCACTCTGACAGGGGAGGATGAGCAGTTCTTC	CASTLTGEDEQFF
TRBD1	TRBV5-1	TRBJ1-1	-	TGCGCCAGCAGCTTAAATGACAGGGATAGAACTGAAGCTTTCTTT	CASSLNDRDRTEAFF
TRBD1	TRBV19	TRBJ1-1	-	TGTGCCAGTAGTTACAGGGGCCCCACTGAAGCTTTCTTT	CASSYRGPTEAFF
-	TRBV21-1	TRBJ2-2	-	TGTGCCAGCATTCAGCGTACGGGCACCGGGGAGCTGTTTTTT	CASIQRTGTGELFF
-	TRBV4-3	TRBJ2-4	-	TGCGCCAGCAGCCAAGAGTGGGGGACATTGGAAAACATTCAGTACTTC	CASSQEWGTLENIQYF
-	TRBV27	TRBJ1-5	-	TGTGCCAGCCGACTTCCAGGGAATAATCAGCCCCAGCATTTT	CASRLPGNNQPQHF
TRBD1	TRBV7-2	TRBJ2-7	-	TGTGCCAGCAGCTCCTACAGGGGGCTTATCAACGAGCAGTACTTC	CASSSYRGLINEQYF
-	TRBV29-1	TRBJ1-2	-	TGCAGCGTTGAGGGGCGGGGGAACTATGGCTACACCTTC	CSVEGRGNYGYTF
TRBD2	TRBV7-2	TRBJ2-2	-	TGTGCCAGCAGCTCCACTAGCGTTGCCGGGGAGCTGTTTTTT	CASSSTSVAGELFF